Detailed here is one TCR beta chain. What it recognizes is unknown. The authors isolated CD4+ T cells after around nine days of culture. Cultures got half-medium changes with IL-2 on days 3 and 7. This specimen belongs to a study of vaccination effects on CD4 cells after COVID-19. For the study at large: Each participant was given two doses of one vaccine (BNT162b2 or mRNA-1273). Samples were given by two convalescent patients 16 days and one week before vaccination.

CDR3 length: 13 residues. Germline V gene data show CDR1 as GTSNPN and CDR2 as SVGIG (reference sequence). With V trimmed by 3 bases and J by 7 bases, 5 bases remained unmatched. The method was immunoSEQ multiplex PCR; TCRdb's version includes in-frame clones alone and lacks a portion of them. The sample yields approximately 47,000 clones, 76% seen once. Here the sequenced sample was CD4+ T cells from PBMCs cultured without peptide, taken before COVID-19 vaccination. The V and J genes are TRBV30 and TRBJ1-5; TRBD1 matches 8 bases. The receptor comes from a human donor who had a prior SARS-CoV-2 infection. The CDR3 is CAWRGQGGQPQHF. Written as DNA, the CDR3 is TGTGCCTGGAGAGGACAGGGTGGCCAGCCCCAGCATTTT.